The present T cell receptor beta chain was sequenced within a study of human T cells and chemical hapten exposure. V was clipped by 5 bases and J by 4 bases, with 9 bases between them. This CDR3 comprises 12 residues. Germline V gene sequence: CDR1 MDHEN, CDR2 SYDVKM. Time point reported: patch test 2, 6 weeks after DPC sensitization. The treatment: therapeutic diphenylcyclopropenone sensitization with weekly scalp DPC. TCRdb re-analysed the RACE reads in MiXCR, keeping a single row per CDR3 protein. The sample holds around 99,000 distinct CDR3 sequences, approximately 11% seen once. This clonotype was seen a few times.

The origin of this receptor is a man aged 35 to 55 with alopecia areata. Some clones in this sample may be carry-over from other donors' samples. The chain uses TRBV28 and TRBJ2-7; no clear D gene. The source was whole blood, collected in connection with sensitization to the hapten diphenylcyclopropenone (DPC). CDR3 in DNA: TGTGCCAGCAGTGTTGGAACATACGAGCAGTACTTC. Translated, it gives CASSVGTYEQYF.